This T cell receptor beta chain was documented in a study of T cells in Graves' hyperthyroidism and ophthalmopathy. Study background: Sampling of peripheral blood happened at initial diagnosis, prior to any treatment.

Diagnoses were made from clinical symptoms, serum measures (thyroxine and TRAb), thyroid ultrasound and orbital computed tomography. Approximately 10 ml of fresh peripheral blood supplied the PBMCs. Amplification of TCR beta CDR3 regions was performed using RNA transcripts as template. HTBI primers were used for first-round RT-PCR of the TCR CDR3. TCRdb independently ran MiXCR on the multiplex PCR reads; one entry per CDR3 protein. The repertoire consists of 400,000 to 500,000 distinct CDR3 sequences, with 12% to 15% occurring once and the leading ten covering approximately 5.3%. The study's findings and limits: Among clonotypes expanded in thyroid above 0.001, most were also found in blood.

V lost 7 bases, J lost 5 bases, and 15 bases lay in between. The CDR3 is 14 residues long. This clonotype was detected many times. Its specificity is not known. Material: blood. This clonotype originated in a woman under 30 with Graves' hyperthyroidism. The V call is TRBV12-3 or TRBV12-4, the J call TRBJ2-1; D may correspond to TRBD1 or TRBD2 (5 bases each). The CDR3, as DNA: TGTGCCAGCACATCCGGGACCCCTGACAATGAGCAGTTCTTC. Its translation: CASTSGTPDNEQFF.